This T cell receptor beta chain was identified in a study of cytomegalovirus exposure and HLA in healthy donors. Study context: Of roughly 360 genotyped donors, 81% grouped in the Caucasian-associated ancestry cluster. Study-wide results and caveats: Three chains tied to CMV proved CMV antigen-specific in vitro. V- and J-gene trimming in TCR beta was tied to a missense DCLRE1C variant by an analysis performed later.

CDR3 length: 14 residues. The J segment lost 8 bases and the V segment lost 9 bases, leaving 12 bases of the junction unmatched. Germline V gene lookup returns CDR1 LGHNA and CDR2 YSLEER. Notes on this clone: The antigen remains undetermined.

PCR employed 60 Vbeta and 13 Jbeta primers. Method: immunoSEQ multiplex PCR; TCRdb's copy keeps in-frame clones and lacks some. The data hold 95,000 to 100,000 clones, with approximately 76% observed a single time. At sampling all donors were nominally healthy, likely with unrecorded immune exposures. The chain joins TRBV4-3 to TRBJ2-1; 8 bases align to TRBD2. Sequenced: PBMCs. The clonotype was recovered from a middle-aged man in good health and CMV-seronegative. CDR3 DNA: TGCGCCAGTATAGCGGGAAAATTAACGGATGAGCAGTTCTTC. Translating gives CASIAGKLTDEQFF.